Detailed here is one TCR beta chain. The length of the CDR3 is 14 residues. Germline CDR1 reads SGHNT; CDR2 reads YENEEA. The V gene lost 5 bases and the J gene lost 1 base, with 11 bases spanning the gap. These data belong to a study of blood T cell repertoires in COVID-19. Study-level information: Sites in the United States, Italy and Spain provided acute and convalescent COVID-19 samples. PBMCs, B-cell-depleted T cells, or T cells were the source of the cDNA or gDNA that made up the material.

In the authors' methods: Cell counts per sample came from amplifying reference gene primers. TCRdb's copy holds only in-frame clones and misses some; the assay was immunoSEQ multiplex PCR. Clonal size and the V and J genes are those of that table, whereas D and trimming came from the DNA. The sample has 40,000 or so clones, roughly 80% seen once. The clonotype was recovered from a man aged 50-60 years with active COVID-19. Sequenced: peripheral blood. The V call is TRBV11-3, the J call TRBJ1-1, with D possibly matching TRBD1 (6 bases). The CDR3 nucleotides read TGTGCCAGCAGCCGAGACAGGAAGAACACTGAAGCTTTCTTT. Its translation is CASSRDRKNTEAFF.